This TCR beta chain is drawn from a study of cytomegalovirus exposure and HLA in healthy donors. PCR used 60 Vbeta primers and 13 Jbeta primers. TCRdb's table, derived via immunoSEQ multiplex PCR, lists solely in-frame clones and lacks some. The table has some 190,000 clones, approximately 86% seen once. Germline V gene sequence: CDR1 MNHEY, CDR2 SVGAGI. This CDR3 comprises 13 residues. V lost 11 bases and J 4 bases, leaving 17 bases between the germline ends. The TCR originated in a woman aged 25-40 years in good health and CMV-seronegative. The sample taken for sequencing was PBMCs. The chain joins TRBV6-5 to TRBJ1-1; D might be TRBD1 (5 bases). In DNA, the CDR3 is TGTGCCTCACCGCGGGGCCTGGGCACTGAAGCTTTCTTT. This translates into CASPRGLGTEAFF.